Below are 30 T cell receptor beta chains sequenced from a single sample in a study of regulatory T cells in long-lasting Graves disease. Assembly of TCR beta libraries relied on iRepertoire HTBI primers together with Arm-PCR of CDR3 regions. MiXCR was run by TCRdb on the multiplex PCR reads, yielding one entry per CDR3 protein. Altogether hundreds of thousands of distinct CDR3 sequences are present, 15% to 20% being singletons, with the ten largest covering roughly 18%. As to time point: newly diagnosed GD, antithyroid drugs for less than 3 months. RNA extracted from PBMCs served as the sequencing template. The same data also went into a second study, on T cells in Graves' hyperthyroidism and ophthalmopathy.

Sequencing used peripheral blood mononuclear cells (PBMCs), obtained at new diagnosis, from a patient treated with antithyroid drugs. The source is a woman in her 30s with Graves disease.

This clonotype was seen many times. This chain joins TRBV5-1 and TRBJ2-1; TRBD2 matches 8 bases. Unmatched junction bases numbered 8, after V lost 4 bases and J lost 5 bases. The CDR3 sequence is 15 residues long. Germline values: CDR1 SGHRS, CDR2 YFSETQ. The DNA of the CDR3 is TGCGCCAGCAGCGATAGCGGGATCCGTGACAATGAGCAGTTCTTC. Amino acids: CASSDSGIRDNEQFF.

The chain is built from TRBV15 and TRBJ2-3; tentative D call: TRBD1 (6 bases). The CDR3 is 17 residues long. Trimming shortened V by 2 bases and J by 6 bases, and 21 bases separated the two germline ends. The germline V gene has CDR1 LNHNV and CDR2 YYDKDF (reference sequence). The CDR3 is CATSRPPPGTQGDTQYF. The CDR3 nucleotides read TGTGCCACCAGCAGACCTCCTCCCGGGACCCAGGGGGATACGCAGTATTTT.

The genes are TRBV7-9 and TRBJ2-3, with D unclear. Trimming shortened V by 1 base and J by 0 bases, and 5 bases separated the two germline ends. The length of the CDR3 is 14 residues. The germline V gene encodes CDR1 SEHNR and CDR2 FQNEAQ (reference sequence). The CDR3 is CASSLVVSTDTQYF. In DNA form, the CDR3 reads TGTGCCAGCAGCTTAGTGGTCAGCACAGATACGCAGTATTTT.

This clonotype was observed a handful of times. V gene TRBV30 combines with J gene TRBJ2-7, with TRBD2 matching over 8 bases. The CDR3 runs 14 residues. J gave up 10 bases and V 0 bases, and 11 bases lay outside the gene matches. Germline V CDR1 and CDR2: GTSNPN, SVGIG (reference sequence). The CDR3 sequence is CAWSVLREGPFQYF. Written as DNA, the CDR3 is TGTGCCTGGAGTGTTCTTCGGGAGGGCCCATTCCAGTACTTC.

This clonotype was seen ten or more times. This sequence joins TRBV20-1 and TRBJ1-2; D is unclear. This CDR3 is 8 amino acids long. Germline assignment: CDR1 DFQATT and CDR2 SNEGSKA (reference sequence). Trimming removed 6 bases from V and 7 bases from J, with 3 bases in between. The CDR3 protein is CSAGGYTF. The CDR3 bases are TGCAGTGCGGGTGGCTACACCTTC.

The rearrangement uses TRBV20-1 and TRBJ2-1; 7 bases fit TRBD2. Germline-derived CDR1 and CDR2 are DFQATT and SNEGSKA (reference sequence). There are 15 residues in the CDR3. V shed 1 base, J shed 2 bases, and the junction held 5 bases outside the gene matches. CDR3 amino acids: CSARVRLAAYNEQFF. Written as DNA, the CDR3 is TGCAGTGCTAGAGTGCGGCTAGCGGCCTACAATGAGCAGTTCTTC.

The CDR3 region is CAWMRDLHNSPLHF. In DNA form, the CDR3 reads TGTGCCTGGATGCGGGACCTTCATAATTCACCCCTCCACTTT. V and J are TRBV30 and TRBJ1-6; D is perhaps TRBD1 (5 bases). Trimming shortened V by 4 bases and J by 5 bases, and 12 bases separated the two germline ends. Germline V CDR1 and CDR2: GTSNPN, SVGIG (reference sequence). This CDR3 region has 14 residues.

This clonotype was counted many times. The CDR3 sequence is CASSASGTGGRQTQYF. The DNA for the CDR3 is TGTGCCAGCAGCGCCTCCGGGACAGGGGGCCGTCAGACCCAGTACTTC. V gene TRBV7-2 combines with J gene TRBJ2-5; TRBD1 aligns across 12 bases. Trimming at V came to 5 bases and at J to 6 bases, leaving 10 bases not matched to a gene. The germline V gene encodes CDR1 SGHTA and CDR2 FQGNSA. The CDR3 consists of 16 residues.

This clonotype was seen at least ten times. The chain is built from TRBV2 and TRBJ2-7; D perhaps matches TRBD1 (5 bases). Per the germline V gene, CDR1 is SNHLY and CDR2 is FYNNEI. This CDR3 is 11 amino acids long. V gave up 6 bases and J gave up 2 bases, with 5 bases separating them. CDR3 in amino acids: CASRDTYEQYF. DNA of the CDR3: TGTGCCAGCAGGGACACCTACGAGCAGTACTTC.

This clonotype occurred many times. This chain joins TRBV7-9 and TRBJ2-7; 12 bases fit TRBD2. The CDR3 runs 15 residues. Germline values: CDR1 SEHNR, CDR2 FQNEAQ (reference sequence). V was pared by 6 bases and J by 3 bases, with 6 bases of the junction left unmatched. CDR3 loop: CASRPTGLAGYEQYF. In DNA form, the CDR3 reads TGTGCCAGCAGGCCTACGGGACTAGCGGGCTACGAGCAGTACTTC.

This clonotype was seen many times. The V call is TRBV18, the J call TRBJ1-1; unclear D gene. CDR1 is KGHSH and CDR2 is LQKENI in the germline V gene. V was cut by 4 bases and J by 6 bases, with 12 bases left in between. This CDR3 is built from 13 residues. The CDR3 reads CASSLGGMAEAFF. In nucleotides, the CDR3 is TGTGCCAGCTCACTAGGCGGGATGGCTGAAGCTTTCTTT.

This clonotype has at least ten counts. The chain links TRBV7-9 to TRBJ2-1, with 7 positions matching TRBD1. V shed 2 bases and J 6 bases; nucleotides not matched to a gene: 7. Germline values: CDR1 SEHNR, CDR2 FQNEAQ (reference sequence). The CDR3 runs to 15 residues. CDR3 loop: CASSLIDAGGNEQFF. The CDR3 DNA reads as TGTGCCAGCAGCTTAATAGACGCAGGGGGCAATGAGCAGTTCTTC.

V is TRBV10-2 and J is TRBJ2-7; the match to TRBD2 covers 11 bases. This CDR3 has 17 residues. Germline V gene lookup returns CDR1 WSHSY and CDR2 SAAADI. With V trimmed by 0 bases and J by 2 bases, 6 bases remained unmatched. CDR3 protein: CASSESQLAGVTYEQYF. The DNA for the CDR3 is TGCGCCAGCAGTGAGTCCCAACTAGCGGGGGTCACCTACGAGCAGTACTTC.

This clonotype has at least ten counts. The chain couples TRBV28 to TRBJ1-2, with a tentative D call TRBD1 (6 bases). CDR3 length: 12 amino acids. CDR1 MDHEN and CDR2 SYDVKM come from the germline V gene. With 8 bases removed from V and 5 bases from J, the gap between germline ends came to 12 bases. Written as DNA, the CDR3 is TGTGCCAGCGGGGACACCCGATATGGCTACACCTTC. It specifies CASGDTRYGYTF.

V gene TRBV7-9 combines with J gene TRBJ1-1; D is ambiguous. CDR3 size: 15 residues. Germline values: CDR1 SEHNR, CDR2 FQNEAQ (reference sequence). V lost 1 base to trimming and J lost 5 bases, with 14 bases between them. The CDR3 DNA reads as TGTGCCAGCAGCTTAGTCCGGGCGTCGTTAACTGAAGCTTTCTTT. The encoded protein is CASSLVRASLTEAFF.

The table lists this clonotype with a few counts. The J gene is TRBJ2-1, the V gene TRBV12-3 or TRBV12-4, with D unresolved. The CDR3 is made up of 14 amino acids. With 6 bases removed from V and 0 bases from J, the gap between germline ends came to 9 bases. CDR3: CASSEFGSYNEQFF. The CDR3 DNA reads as TGTGCCAGCAGCGAGTTTGGCTCCTACAATGAGCAGTTCTTC.

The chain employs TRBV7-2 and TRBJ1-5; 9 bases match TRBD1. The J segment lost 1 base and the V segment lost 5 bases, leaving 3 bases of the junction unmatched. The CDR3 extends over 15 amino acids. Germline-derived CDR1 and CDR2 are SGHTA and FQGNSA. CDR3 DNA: TGTGCCAGCAGCGCACAGGGGGCGAGCAATCAGCCCCAGCATTTT. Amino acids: CASSAQGASNQPQHF.

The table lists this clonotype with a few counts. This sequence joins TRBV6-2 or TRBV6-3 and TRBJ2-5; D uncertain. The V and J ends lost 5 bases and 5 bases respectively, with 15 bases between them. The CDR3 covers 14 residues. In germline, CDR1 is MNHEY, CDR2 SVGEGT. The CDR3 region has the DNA TGTGCCAGCAGTAGGACCCCCCGCCGGGAGACCCAGTACTTC. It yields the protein CASSRTPRRETQYF.

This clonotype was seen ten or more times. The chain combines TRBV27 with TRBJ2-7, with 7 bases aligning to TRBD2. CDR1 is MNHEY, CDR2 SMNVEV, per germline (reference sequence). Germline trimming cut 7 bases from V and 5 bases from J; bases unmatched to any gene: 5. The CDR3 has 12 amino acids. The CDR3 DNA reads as TGTGCCAGCACGGGGAGGGCGGACGAGCAGTACTTC. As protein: CASTGRADEQYF.

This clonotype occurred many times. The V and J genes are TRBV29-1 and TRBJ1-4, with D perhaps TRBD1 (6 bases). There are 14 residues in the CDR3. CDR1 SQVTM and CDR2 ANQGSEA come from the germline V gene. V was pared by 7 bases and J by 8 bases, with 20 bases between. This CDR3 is CSAGRDTSQEKLFF. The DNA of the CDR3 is TGCAGCGCTGGCCGGGACACAAGTCAAGAAAAACTGTTTTTT.

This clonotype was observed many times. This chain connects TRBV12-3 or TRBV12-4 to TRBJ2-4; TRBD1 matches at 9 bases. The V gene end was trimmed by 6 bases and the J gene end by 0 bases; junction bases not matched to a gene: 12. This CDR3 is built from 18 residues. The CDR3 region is CASSGQGSILLAKNIQYF. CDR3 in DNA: TGTGCCAGCAGCGGACAGGGGTCCATCCTACTAGCCAAAAACATTCAGTACTTC.

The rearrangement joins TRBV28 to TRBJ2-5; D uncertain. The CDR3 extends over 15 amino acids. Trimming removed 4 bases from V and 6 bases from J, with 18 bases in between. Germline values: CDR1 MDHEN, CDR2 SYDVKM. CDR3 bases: TGTGCCAGCAGTTCTTTCGGGTCGGTAGTGAAGACCCAGTACTTC. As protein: CASSSFGSVVKTQYF.

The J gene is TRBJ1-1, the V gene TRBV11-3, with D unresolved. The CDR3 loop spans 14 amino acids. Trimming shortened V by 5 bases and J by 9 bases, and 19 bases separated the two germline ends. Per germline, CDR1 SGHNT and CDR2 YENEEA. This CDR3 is CASSRTYSSGKAFF. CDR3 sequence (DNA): TGTGCCAGCAGCCGAACCTATAGTTCGGGCAAAGCTTTCTTT. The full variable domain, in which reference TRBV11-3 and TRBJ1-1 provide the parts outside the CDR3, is EAGVVQSPRYKIIEKKQPVAFWCNPISGHNTLYWYLQNLGQGPELLIRYENEEAVDDSQLPKDRFSAERLKGVDSTLKIQPAELGDSAVYLCASSRTYSSGKAFFGQGTRLTVV.

The CDR3, as DNA: TGCGCCAGCAGCTACTCCGGGACAGGGGGGAAAGAGACCCAGTACTTC. Protein: CASSYSGTGGKETQYF. This chain joins TRBV5-1 and TRBJ2-5; TRBD1 matches at 11 bases. The CDR3 contains 16 residues. J gave up 3 bases and V 3 bases, and 7 bases lay outside the gene matches. The germline V gene has CDR1 SGHRS and CDR2 YFSETQ.

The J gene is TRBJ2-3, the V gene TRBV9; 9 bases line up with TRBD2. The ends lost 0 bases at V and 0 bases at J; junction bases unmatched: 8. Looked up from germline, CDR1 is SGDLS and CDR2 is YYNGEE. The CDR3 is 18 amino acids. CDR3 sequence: CASSVGASGVTSTDTQYF. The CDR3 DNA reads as TGTGCCAGCAGCGTAGGCGCTAGCGGGGTCACTAGCACAGATACGCAGTATTTT.

This CDR3 is CASSQSPQGTSYNEQFF. The CDR3 nucleotides are TGCGCCAGCAGCCAATCCCCACAGGGCACCTCCTACAATGAGCAGTTCTTC. V and J are TRBV4-1 and TRBJ2-1; D might be TRBD1 (6 bases). Germline CDR1 reads MGHRA; CDR2 reads YSYEKL. V shed 2 bases and J shed 0 bases, with 14 bases lying between them. This CDR3 spans 17 amino acids.

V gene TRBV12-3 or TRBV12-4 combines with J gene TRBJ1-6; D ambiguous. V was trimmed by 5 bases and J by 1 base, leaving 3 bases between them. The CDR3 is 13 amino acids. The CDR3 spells CASSVSYNSPLHF. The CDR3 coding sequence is TGTGCCAGCAGTGTATCCTATAATTCACCCCTCCACTTT.

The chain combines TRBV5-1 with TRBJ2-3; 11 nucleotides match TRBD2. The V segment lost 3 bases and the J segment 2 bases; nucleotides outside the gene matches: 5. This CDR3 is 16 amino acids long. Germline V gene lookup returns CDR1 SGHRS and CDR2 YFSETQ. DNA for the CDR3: TGCGCCAGCAGCTACGGGACTAGCGGTCCCACAGATACGCAGTATTTT. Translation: CASSYGTSGPTDTQYF.

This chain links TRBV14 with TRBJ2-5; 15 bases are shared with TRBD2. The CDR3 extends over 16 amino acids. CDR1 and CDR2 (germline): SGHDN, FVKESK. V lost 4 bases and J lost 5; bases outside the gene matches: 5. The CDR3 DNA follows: TGTGCCAGCAGCCCTGGACTAGCGGGAGGGATGGAGACCCAGTACTTC. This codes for CASSPGLAGGMETQYF.

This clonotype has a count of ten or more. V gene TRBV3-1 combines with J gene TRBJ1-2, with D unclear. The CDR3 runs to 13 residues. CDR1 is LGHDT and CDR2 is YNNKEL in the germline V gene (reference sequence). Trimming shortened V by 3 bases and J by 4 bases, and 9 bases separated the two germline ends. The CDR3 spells CASSQPGGYGYTF. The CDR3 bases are TGTGCCAGCAGCCAGCCGGGCGGCTATGGCTACACCTTC.